This T cell receptor (beta chain) emerged from a study of shared clonotypes between healthy human individuals. Evenly divided among several immunoSEQ plates was the genomic DNA of each subset. The protocol was immunoSEQ multiplex PCR, while the TCRdb copy is restricted to in-frame clones and leaves out a portion. This table has roughly 2.1 million clones, about 93% appearing once. CDR3 size: 16 residues. Germline CDR1 and CDR2: MNHEY and SMNVEV (reference sequence). Trimming removed 4 bases from V and 3 bases from J, with 17 bases in between. Naive CD8 cells lacked CD45RO and underwent positive selection for CCR7, leaving out terminally differentiated effector memory CD45RA+ cells. The donor population consisted of healthy HIV-negative adults with no recent acute infections or vaccinations.

The receptor was isolated from a man aged 18 to 29 in good health. Some clones in this sample may be carry-over from other donors' samples. J is TRBJ2-3 and V is TRBV27; perhaps TRBD1 as D (5 bases). Specimen: naive CD8+ T cells from PBMCs. The CDR3 is CASSSTRQIITDTQYF. The CDR3 DNA sequence: TGTGCCAGCAGTTCAACACGACAGATCATTACAGATACGCAGTATTTT.